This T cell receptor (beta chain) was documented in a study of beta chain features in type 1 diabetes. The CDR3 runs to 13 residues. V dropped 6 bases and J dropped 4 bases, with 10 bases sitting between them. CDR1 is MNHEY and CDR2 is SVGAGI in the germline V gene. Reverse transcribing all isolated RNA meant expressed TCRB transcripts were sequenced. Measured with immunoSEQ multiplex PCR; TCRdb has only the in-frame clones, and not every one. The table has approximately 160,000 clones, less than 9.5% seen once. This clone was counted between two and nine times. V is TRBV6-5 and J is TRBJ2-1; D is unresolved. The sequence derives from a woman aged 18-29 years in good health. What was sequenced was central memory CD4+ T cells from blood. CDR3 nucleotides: TGTGCCAGCAGCCTTAGCAAATACAATGAGCAGTTCTTC. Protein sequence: CASSLSKYNEQFF.